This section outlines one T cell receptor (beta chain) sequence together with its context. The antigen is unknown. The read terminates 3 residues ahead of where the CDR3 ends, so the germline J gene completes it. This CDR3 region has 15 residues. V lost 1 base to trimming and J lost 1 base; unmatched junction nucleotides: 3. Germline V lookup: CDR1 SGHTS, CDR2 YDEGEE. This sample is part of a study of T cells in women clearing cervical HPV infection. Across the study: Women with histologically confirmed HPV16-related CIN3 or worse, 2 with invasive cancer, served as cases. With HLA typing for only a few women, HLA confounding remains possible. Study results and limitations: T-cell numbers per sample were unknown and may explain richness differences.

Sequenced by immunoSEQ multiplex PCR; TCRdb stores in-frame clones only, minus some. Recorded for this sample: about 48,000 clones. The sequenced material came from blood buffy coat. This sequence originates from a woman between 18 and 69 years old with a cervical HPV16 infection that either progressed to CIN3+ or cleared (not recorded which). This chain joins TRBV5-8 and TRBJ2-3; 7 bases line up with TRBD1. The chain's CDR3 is CASSLTGARTDTQYF. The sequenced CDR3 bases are TGTGCCAGCAGCTTGACAGGGGCCCGCACAGATACG.